The clone carrying this T cell receptor (beta chain) was picked up one time. The method was immunoSEQ multiplex PCR; TCRdb's version includes in-frame clones alone and lacks a portion of them. There are around 78,000 clones in the sample; roughly 89% occur only once, and around 0.75% lies in the top ten. There are 14 residues in the CDR3. V was cut by 3 bases and J by 3 bases, with 11 bases left in between. Germline CDR1 reads KGHSH; CDR2 reads LQKENI. These data belong to a study of T cell changes during pregnancy in multiple sclerosis. The receptor's source is a female donor in good health, enrolled as a control in a pregnancy study. V gene TRBV18 combines with J gene TRBJ1-2; D is possibly TRBD1 (6 bases). The source material was peripheral blood, sampled in the third trimester of pregnancy. The CDR3 protein is CASSPGHQDYGYTF. The CDR3 DNA sequence: TGTGCCAGCTCACCGGGACATCAGGACTATGGCTACACCTTC. Variable domain in full (rest from reference TRBV18 and TRBJ1-2): NAGVMQNPRHLVRRRGQEARLRCSPMKGHSHVYWYRQLPEEGLKFMVYLQKENIIDESGMPKERFSAEFPKEGPSILRIQQVVRGDSAAYFCASSPGHQDYGYTFGSGTRLTVV.